The clone carrying this T cell receptor beta chain was seen a few times. Its antigen is as yet unknown. Unique molecular identifiers were present in the TCR beta cDNA libraries. Input populations of about 0.95 to 11 million T cells gave rise to approximately 480,000 cDNA molecules. One entry per CDR3 protein results from TCRdb running MiXCR on the PCR reads. The sample records approximately 160,000 distinct CDR3 sequences, about 32% being singletons. The CDR3 extends over 13 amino acids. CDR1 and CDR2 from the germline V gene are SNHLY and FYNNEI. Between the trimmed V and J ends, which lost 4 bases and 5 bases, there was a span of 11 bases. This sample stems from a study of post-analysis software for immune sequencing data. Whole-study findings and limits: In patients, TRBV5-6, TRBV5-1 and TRBV20-1 belonged to five TRBV segments found more frequently than in controls.

The sample was blood. V and J are TRBV2 and TRBJ2-5; D unclear. The source is a girl aged 5-17 years with multiple sclerosis. The CDR3 nucleotides read TGTGCCAGCAGTGCATGGGGTGTGGAGACCCAGTACTTC. It specifies CASSAWGVETQYF.